Listed here are 16 T cell receptor beta chains from one sample, sequenced in a study of shared T cell receptors in the human thymus (TCRdb year 2021). To prepare the library, the immunoSEQ multiplex PCR assay was applied. TCRdb took this table from immuneACCESS and kept in-frame rearrangements with V and J called. Such tables lack part of the clones; where checked against another copy, unresolved V genes explain under half of the gap, and the rest is unexplained. For this sample there are 650,000 to 950,000 clones; roughly 85% appear just once. Together, the top ten hold approximately 0.01% of the sample. This same sample was also taken into another study, of human thymus T cells.

Source material: thymocytes. The receptors come from a girl in the first two years of life with a congenital heart defect. Donor details come from another sample of the same person, matched by shared clones.

V gene TRBV7-9 combines with J gene TRBJ1-3, with D hard to call. The CDR3 covers 17 residues. CDR1 and CDR2 (germline): SEHNR, FQNEAQ (reference sequence). Trimming stripped 5 bases from V and 0 bases from J, with 17 bases between. CDR3 coding DNA: TGTGCCAGCAGCCGATTCTCTGACTCCAGCTCTGGAAACACCATATATTTT. This codes for CASSRFSDSSSGNTIYF.

This chain joins TRBV28 and TRBJ1-1; D is unclear. This CDR3 has 13 residues. The germline V gene encodes CDR1 MDHEN and CDR2 SYDVKM. Trimming shortened V by 6 bases and J by 3 bases, and 11 bases separated the two germline ends. CDR3 sequence: CASSRRWDTEAFF. As DNA, the CDR3 is TGTGCCAGCAGCCGGAGGTGGGACACTGAAGCTTTCTTT.

The chain uses TRBV2 and TRBJ1-5; no firm D call. The CDR3 runs to 15 residues. V was shortened by 4 bases and J by 4 bases, with 14 bases between the two germline ends. Germline V gene sequence: CDR1 SNHLY, CDR2 FYNNEI. This chain's CDR3 is CASSVQTYGNQPQHF. The DNA of the CDR3 is TGTGCCAGCAGTGTCCAAACTTACGGGAATCAGCCCCAGCATTTT.

The gene calls are TRBV4-3 and TRBJ1-2; TRBD1 is a possible D gene (6 bases). Germline assignment: CDR1 LGHNA and CDR2 YSLEER. The CDR3 length is 15 residues. V shed 0 bases and J shed 5 bases, with 13 bases lying between them. CDR3 bases: TGCGCCAGCAGCCAAGATCGTAACAGGGAATATGGCTACACCTTC. It encodes CASSQDRNREYGYTF.

This chain joins TRBV27 and TRBJ2-7, with D perhaps matching TRBD1 (5 bases). Germline V gives CDR1 MNHEY, CDR2 SMNVEV (reference sequence). Trimming took off 4 bases at V and 0 bases at J, with 10 bases between the two ends. There are 14 residues in the CDR3. For the CDR3, the DNA is TGTGCCAGCAGTTGGACACAGTTCTCCTACGAGCAGTACTTC. It translates to CASSWTQFSYEQYF.

This rearrangement joins TRBV6-6 to TRBJ1-5, with D unclear. The CDR3 sequence is 16 residues long. Germline CDR1 MNHNY, CDR2 SVGAGI (reference sequence). V lost 0 bases to trimming and J lost 2 bases, with 11 bases between them. The CDR3, as DNA: TGTGCCAGCAGTTACTCGTCATGGAGCGGCAATCAGCCCCAGCATTTT. Protein sequence: CASSYSSWSGNQPQHF.

The chain uses TRBV2 and TRBJ2-2; TRBD2 matches at 7 bases. The ends lost 8 bases at V and 3 bases at J; junction bases unmatched: 6. The CDR3 consists of 14 residues. CDR1 and CDR2 (germline): SNHLY, FYNNEI. CDR3 loop: CASSGREDTGELFF. The CDR3 DNA is TGTGCCAGCTCCGGACGGGAGGACACCGGGGAGCTGTTTTTT.

V is TRBV5-4 and J is TRBJ1-1; a possible D gene is TRBD1 (5 bases). The CDR3 is made up of 17 amino acids. The ends were cut back, 0 bases at V and 1 base at J, with 16 bases in the middle. Per germline, CDR1 SGHNT and CDR2 YYREEE (reference sequence). DNA of the CDR3: TGTGCCAGCAGCTTGGAAGGCCGGGGGAGGTGGAACACTGAAGCTTTCTTT. It encodes CASSLEGRGRWNTEAFF.

This chain uses TRBV25-1 with TRBJ2-7; D is possibly TRBD2 (7 bases). The CDR3 is 14 residues long. The V gene's germline CDR1 is MGHDK and CDR2 SYGVNS. Trimming took 3 bases from V and 10 from J, leaving 19 bases between them. Here the CDR3 reads CASSDSQGRAGQYF. The DNA for the CDR3 is TGTGCCAGCAGTGATTCTCAGGGGAGGGCCGGACAGTACTTC.

The chain recombines TRBV28 with TRBJ1-4, with a possible D match to TRBD1 (6 bases). The CDR3 length is 22 residues. V was cut by 6 bases and J by 0 bases, with 32 bases left in between. Germline V gene lookup returns CDR1 MDHEN and CDR2 SYDVKM. The CDR3 nucleotides read TGTGCCAGCAGGAATCCCGGGACAATGGGAGATAGTCTGTTAGCAACTAATGAAAAACTGTTTTTT. Amino acid sequence: CASRNPGTMGDSLLATNEKLFF.

This clone was counted only a few times. V is TRBV6-1 and J is TRBJ1-3; TRBD1 is a possible D gene (5 bases). Looked up from germline, CDR1 is MNHNS and CDR2 is SASEGT. This CDR3 has 14 amino acids. V was cut by 7 bases and J by 2 bases, with 12 bases left in between. The CDR3 coding sequence is TGTGCCAGCACTCCGCGACAGACTGGAAACACCATATATTTT. As protein: CASTPRQTGNTIYF.

The rearrangement uses TRBV7-3 and TRBJ2-3; 7 bases are shared with TRBD2. V was pared by 6 bases and J by 1 base, with 4 bases of the junction left unmatched. The CDR3 is 14 amino acids. Germline V CDR1 and CDR2: SGHTA, FQGTGA. Here the CDR3 DNA reads TGTGCCAGCAGTTCGGGGGGACGCACAGATACGCAGTATTTT. Its translation: CASSSGGRTDTQYF.

CDR3 nucleotide sequence: TGCAGCGTCGCGAACTTCAGGGGGGAGGTTTTGGGAAACACTGAAGCTTTCTTT. It yields the protein CSVANFRGEVLGNTEAFF. J is TRBJ1-1 and V is TRBV29-1; 7 bases are a match to TRBD1. CDR1 and CDR2 (germline): SQVTM, ANQGSEA. V lost 6 bases, J lost 2 bases, and 21 bases stayed unmatched. This CDR3 is 18 amino acids long.

This clone was detected a few times. The chain combines TRBV7-9 with TRBJ1-1; a weak D match, TRBD1 (5 bases). The V gene lost 3 bases and the J gene lost 1 base, with 12 bases spanning the gap. Germline CDR1 reads SEHNR; CDR2 reads FQNEAQ (reference sequence). CDR3 length equals 15 residues. The CDR3 DNA follows: TGTGCCAGCAGCTTTATTACGGGGGGGAACACTGAAGCTTTCTTT. It encodes CASSFITGGNTEAFF. The full variable domain, with the rest looked up from reference TRBV7-9 and TRBJ1-1, is DTGVSQNPRHKITKRGQNVTFRCDPISEHNRLYWYRQTLGQGPEFLTYFQNEAQLEKSRLLSDRFSAERPKGSFSTLEIQRTEQGDSAMYLCASSFITGGNTEAFFGQGTRLTVV.

This chain links TRBV5-1 with TRBJ1-2; 10 bases match TRBD1. Unmatched junction bases numbered 7, after V lost 0 bases and J lost 5 bases. Germline CDR1 reads SGHRS; CDR2 reads YFSETQ. The CDR3 contains 16 residues. CDR3 sequence: CASSLGRTGGVYGYTF. The CDR3 DNA reads TGCGCCAGCAGCTTGGGCCGGACAGGGGGGGTATATGGCTACACCTTC. Filled out from reference TRBV5-1 and TRBJ1-2, the complete variable domain reads KAGVTQTPRYLIKTRGQQVTLSCSPISGHRSVSWYQQTPGQGLQFLFEYFSETQRNKGNFPGRFSGRQFSNSRSEMNVSTLELGDSALYLCASSLGRTGGVYGYTFGSGTRLTVV.

The CDR3 DNA sequence: TGTGCCAGTAGTATAGGTCTGGACAGGGGGCGCAGGGATACGCAGTATTTT. Encoded protein: CASSIGLDRGRRDTQYF. The chain has TRBV19 and TRBJ2-3; 11 positions match TRBD1. Germline-derived CDR1 and CDR2 are LNHDA and SQIVND (reference sequence). The CDR3 consists of 17 residues. The V gene end was trimmed by 1 base and the J gene end by 6 bases; junction bases not matched to a gene: 9.